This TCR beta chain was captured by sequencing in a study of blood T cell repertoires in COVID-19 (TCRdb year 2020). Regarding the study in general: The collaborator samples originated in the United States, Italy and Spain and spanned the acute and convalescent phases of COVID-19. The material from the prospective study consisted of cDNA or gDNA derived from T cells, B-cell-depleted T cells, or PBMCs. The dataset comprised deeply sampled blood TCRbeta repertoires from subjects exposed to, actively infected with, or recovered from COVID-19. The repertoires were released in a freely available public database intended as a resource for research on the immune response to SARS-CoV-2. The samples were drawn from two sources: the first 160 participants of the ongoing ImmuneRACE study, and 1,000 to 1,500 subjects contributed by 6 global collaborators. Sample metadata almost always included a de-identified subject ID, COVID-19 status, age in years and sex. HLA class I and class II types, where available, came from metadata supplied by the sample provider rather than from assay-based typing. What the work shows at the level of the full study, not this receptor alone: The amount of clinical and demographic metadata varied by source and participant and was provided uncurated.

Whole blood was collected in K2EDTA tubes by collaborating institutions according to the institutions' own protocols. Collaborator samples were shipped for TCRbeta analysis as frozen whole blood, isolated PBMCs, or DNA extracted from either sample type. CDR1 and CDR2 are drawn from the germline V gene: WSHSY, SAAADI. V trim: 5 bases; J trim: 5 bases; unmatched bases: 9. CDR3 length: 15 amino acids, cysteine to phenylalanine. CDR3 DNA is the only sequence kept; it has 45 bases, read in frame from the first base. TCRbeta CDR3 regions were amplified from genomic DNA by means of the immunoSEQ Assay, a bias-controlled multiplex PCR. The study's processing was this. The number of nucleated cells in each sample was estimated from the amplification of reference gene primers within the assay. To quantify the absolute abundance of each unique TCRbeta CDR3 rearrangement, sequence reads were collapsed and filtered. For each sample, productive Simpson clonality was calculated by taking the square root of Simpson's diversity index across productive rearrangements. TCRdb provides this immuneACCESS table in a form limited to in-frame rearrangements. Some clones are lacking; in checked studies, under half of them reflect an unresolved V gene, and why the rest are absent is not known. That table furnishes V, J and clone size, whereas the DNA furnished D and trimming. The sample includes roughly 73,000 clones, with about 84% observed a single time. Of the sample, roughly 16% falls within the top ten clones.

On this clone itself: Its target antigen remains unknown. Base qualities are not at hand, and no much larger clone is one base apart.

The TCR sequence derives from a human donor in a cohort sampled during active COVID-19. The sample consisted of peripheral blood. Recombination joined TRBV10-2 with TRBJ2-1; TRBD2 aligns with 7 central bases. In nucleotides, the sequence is TGCGCCAGCAGTCCCGACGGACTAGAGAACAATGAGCAGTTCTTC. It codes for CASSPDGLENNEQFF.